The clone carrying this TCR beta chain was counted only a few times. The antigen is not known. The data were taken from a study of T cell repertoires in cytomegalovirus infection. Overall study: Indications came from public TCR beta signatures; they pointed to CMV infection and to a matching HLA type. Study findings and constraints: The study found HLA-C-restricted CMV-specific TCR beta clonotypes dominating the ex vivo response. Cumulated frequencies of public TCR beta families served to identify carriers of CMV plus the relevant HLA.

Germline trimming cut 0 bases from V and 2 bases from J; bases unmatched to any gene: 5. Germline loops: CDR1 LNHNV, CDR2 YYDKDF (reference sequence). The length of the CDR3 is 16 residues. TCRdb itself ran the reads through MiXCR, one entry per CDR3 protein. The table has 150,000 to 160,000 distinct CDR3 sequences, around 20% seen once. The origin of this receptor is a human donor in good health (CMV status not recorded). Some clones in this sample may be carry-over from other donors' samples. Sequencing input: PBMCs. The chain couples TRBV15 to TRBJ2-7; the match to TRBD2 covers 9 bases. The CDR3 DNA reads TGTGCCACCAGCAGAGAGTCAGGCGGGAGGGCCTACGAGCAGTACTTC. Protein: CATSRESGGRAYEQYF.